This is a list of T cell receptor beta chains from one sample in a study of shared T cell receptors in the human thymus. The repertoire was sequenced with immunoSEQ multiplex PCR; TCRdb's copy has only in-frame clones and lacks some. The sample carries about 400,000 clones, approximately 95% recorded once. The sequenced material came from thymocytes. The origin of the receptors is a human donor. Both conserved end residues are part of each CDR3. The order of the fields is clone size, V gene, J gene, D gene, CDR3 DNA, CDR3 protein. A D gene is named only where the DNA matches it firmly. Rows give clone size only sometimes, using once, few, many, or a class for an expanded clone.

abundance: -
v_gene: TRBV15
j_gene: TRBJ1-4
d_gene: -
CDR3nt: TGTGCCACCAGCAGACACTACAGGTGTCCTGAAAAACTGTTTTTT
CDR3aa: CATSRHYRCPEKLFF

abundance: once
v_gene: TRBV7-8
j_gene: TRBJ2-7
d_gene: -
CDR3nt: TGTGCCAGCAGCCGGGGGCCAGCAGATCCCTACGAGCAGTACTTC
CDR3aa: CASSRGPADPYEQYF

abundance: -
v_gene: TRBV2
j_gene: TRBJ2-1
d_gene: -
CDR3nt: TGTGCCAGCAGCGACCGGGGTTACTCCTACAATGAGCAGTTCTTC
CDR3aa: CASSDRGYSYNEQFF

abundance: -
v_gene: TRBV27
j_gene: TRBJ1-2
d_gene: TRBD1
CDR3nt: TGTGCCAGCAGTTCGAGCGCCGGGACAGGTATCTATGGCTACACCTTC
CDR3aa: CASSSSAGTGIYGYTF

abundance: -
v_gene: TRBV29-1
j_gene: TRBJ2-7
d_gene: -
CDR3nt: TGCAGCGTTGTGATGGGCGGGACGGGGGACGAGCAGTACTTC
CDR3aa: CSVVMGGTGDEQYF

abundance: few
v_gene: TRBV30
j_gene: TRBJ2-7
d_gene: TRBD1
CDR3nt: TGTGCCTGGAGACACCCCGGGACAGGGGAAGAGCAGTACTTC
CDR3aa: CAWRHPGTGEEQYF

abundance: once
v_gene: TRBV28
j_gene: TRBJ2-3
d_gene: TRBD2
CDR3nt: TGTGCCAGCAGTTTGGCGGGAGGGCCTAAACGACGTGATACGCAGTATTTT
CDR3aa: CASSLAGGPKRRDTQYF

abundance: -
v_gene: TRBV28
j_gene: TRBJ1-1
d_gene: -
CDR3nt: TGTGCCAGCAGGCTCCGAACGGAGGCTTTCTTT
CDR3aa: CASRLRTEAFF

abundance: -
v_gene: TRBV28
j_gene: TRBJ2-6
d_gene: -
CDR3nt: TGTGCCAGCAGTTCTGCGAAGCGCTCTGGGGCCAACGTCCTGACTTTC
CDR3aa: CASSSAKRSGANVLTF

abundance: -
v_gene: TRBV28
j_gene: TRBJ2-1
d_gene: -
CDR3nt: TGTGCCAGCAGCTCCCGGGAGGGGGCGGCTTACAATGAGCAGTTCTTC
CDR3aa: CASSSREGAAYNEQFF

abundance: once
v_gene: TRBV27
j_gene: TRBJ2-3
d_gene: TRBD2
CDR3nt: TGTGCCAGCAGTTTGTCTCACGGACTAGCGGGTGGCACAGATACGCAGTATTTT
CDR3aa: CASSLSHGLAGGTDTQYF

abundance: -
v_gene: TRBV11-2
j_gene: TRBJ1-2
d_gene: -
CDR3nt: TGTGCCAGCAGCTTAGGTGAGGGCTATGGCTACACCTTC
CDR3aa: CASSLGEGYGYTF

abundance: few
v_gene: TRBV28
j_gene: TRBJ1-1
d_gene: -
CDR3nt: TGTGCCAGCAGTTTATCCTCCGGAGGCGCGAACTTCTTT
CDR3aa: CASSLSSGGANFF

abundance: -
v_gene: TRBV27
j_gene: TRBJ2-3
d_gene: -
CDR3nt: TGTGCCTCTCCCCCCCCTAGCACAGATACGCAGTATTTT
CDR3aa: CASPPPSTDTQYF

abundance: -
v_gene: TRBV27
j_gene: TRBJ2-5
d_gene: TRBD2
CDR3nt: TGTGCCAGCAGTCTAACTGACCCGGGACTAGCGGGAGGGCCTGCAGAGACCCAGTACTTC
CDR3aa: CASSLTDPGLAGGPAETQYF

abundance: -
v_gene: TRBV5-1
j_gene: TRBJ2-7
d_gene: -
CDR3nt: TGCGCCACCTCAGACAGACACTCCTACGAGCAGTACTTC
CDR3aa: CATSDRHSYEQYF

abundance: -
v_gene: TRBV28
j_gene: TRBJ2-1
d_gene: TRBD1
CDR3nt: TGTGCCAGCAGTTTTTCCGGACAGGGGGCTGTCAAAACTGGGCCGACCAACAATGAGCAGTTCTTC
CDR3aa: CASSFSGQGAVKTGPTNNEQFF

abundance: -
v_gene: TRBV25-1
j_gene: TRBJ1-1
d_gene: TRBD1
CDR3nt: TGTGCCAGCAGTGCAGGGGGCTTGTATGAAGCTTTCTTT
CDR3aa: CASSAGGLYEAFF

abundance: -
v_gene: TRBV5-4
j_gene: TRBJ1-5
d_gene: -
CDR3nt: TGTGCCAGCAGCTCGCATGGCCAGCCCCAGCATTTT
CDR3aa: CASSSHGQPQHF

abundance: -
v_gene: TRBV7-9
j_gene: TRBJ2-7
d_gene: -
CDR3nt: TGCGCCAGCAGCCTCCGGACTGGATCCTACGAGCAGTACTTC
CDR3aa: CASSLRTGSYEQYF

abundance: -
v_gene: TRBV5-1
j_gene: TRBJ2-2
d_gene: -
CDR3nt: TGCGCCAGCAGCTTGGCGGCAACAAGGGGTAACGGGGAGCTGTTTTTT
CDR3aa: CASSLAATRGNGELFF

abundance: -
v_gene: TRBV5-1
j_gene: TRBJ2-3
d_gene: TRBD1
CDR3nt: TGCGCCAGCAGAAGACACGACCGGGACAGCGCAGATAGACTCACAGATACGCAGTATTTT
CDR3aa: CASRRHDRDSADRLTDTQYF

abundance: -
v_gene: TRBV11-3
j_gene: TRBJ1-2
d_gene: -
CDR3nt: TGTGCCAGCAGCTTAGGGGTCCAGGGCTGCTATGGCTACACCTTC
CDR3aa: CASSLGVQGCYGYTF

abundance: -
v_gene: TRBV18
j_gene: TRBJ2-5
d_gene: TRBD1
CDR3nt: TGTGCCAGCTCGCCCCACCCAGGGGGCGAGGTGACCCAGTACTTC
CDR3aa: CASSPHPGGEVTQYF